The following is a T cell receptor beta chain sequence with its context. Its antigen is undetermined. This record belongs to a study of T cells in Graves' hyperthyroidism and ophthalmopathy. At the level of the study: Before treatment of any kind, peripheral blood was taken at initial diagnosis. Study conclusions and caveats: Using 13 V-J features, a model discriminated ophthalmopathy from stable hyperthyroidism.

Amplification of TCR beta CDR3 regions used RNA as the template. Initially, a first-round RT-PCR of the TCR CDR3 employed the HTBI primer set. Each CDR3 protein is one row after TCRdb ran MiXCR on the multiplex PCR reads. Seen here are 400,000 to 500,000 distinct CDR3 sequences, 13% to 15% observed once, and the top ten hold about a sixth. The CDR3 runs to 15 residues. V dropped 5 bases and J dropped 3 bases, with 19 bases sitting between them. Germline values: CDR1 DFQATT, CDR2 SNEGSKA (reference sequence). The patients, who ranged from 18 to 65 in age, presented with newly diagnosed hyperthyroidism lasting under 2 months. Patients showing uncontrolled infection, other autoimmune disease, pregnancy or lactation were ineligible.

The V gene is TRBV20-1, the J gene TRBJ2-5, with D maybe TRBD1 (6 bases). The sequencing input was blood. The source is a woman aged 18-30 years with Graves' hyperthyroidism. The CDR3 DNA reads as TGCAGTGCTCGTCCGGGACACTCTGCGGAAGAGACCCAGTACTTC. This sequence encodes CSARPGHSAEETQYF.